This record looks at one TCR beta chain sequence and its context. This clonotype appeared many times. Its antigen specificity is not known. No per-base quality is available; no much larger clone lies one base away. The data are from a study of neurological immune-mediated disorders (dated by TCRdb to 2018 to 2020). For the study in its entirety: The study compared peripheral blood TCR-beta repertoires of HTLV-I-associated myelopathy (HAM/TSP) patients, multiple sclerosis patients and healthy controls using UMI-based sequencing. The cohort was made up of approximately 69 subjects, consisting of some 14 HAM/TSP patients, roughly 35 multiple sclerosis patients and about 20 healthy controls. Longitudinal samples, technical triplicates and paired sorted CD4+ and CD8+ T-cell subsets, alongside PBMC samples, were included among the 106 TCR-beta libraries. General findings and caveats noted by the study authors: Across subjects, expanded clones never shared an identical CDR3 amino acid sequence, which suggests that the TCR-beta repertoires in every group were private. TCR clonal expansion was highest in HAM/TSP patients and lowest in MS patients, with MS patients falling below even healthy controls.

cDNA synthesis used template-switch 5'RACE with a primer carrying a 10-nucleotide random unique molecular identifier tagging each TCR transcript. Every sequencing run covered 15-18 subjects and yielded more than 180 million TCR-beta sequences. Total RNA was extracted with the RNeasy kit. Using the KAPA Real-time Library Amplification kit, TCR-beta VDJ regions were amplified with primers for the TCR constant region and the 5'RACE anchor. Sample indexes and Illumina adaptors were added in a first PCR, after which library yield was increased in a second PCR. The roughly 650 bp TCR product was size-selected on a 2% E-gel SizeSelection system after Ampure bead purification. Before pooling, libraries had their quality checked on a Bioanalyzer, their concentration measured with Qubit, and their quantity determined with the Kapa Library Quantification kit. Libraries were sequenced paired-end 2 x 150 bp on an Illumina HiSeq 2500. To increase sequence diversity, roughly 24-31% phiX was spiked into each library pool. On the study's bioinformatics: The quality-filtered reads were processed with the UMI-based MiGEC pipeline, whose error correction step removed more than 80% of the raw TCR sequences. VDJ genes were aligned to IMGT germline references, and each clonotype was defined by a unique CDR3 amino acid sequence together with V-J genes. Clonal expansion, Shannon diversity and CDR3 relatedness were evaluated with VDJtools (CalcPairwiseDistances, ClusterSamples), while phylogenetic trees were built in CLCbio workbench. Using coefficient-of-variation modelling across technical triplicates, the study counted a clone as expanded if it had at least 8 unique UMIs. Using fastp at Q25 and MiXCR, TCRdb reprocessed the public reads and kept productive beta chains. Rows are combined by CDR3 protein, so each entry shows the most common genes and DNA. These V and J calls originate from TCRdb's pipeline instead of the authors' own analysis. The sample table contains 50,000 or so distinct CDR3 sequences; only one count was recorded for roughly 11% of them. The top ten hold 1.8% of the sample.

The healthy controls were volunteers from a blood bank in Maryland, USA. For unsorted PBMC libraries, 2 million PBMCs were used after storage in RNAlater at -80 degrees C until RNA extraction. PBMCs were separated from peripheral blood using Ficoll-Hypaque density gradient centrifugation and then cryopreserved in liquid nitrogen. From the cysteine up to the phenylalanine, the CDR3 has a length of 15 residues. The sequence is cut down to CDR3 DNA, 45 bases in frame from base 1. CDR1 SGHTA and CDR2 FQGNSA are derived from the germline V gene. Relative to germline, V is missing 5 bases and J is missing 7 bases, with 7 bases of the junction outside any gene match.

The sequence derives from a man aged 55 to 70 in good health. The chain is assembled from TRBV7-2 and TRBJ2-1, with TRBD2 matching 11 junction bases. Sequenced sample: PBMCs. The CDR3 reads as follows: CASSTVAGGRNEQFF. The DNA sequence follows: TGTGCCAGCAGCACCGTAGCGGGGGGGCGTAATGAGCAGTTCTTC.